These 2 T cell receptor beta chains were all obtained from the same sample, sequenced in a study of T-cell reconstitution after alpha-beta-depleted transplantation in children. Unique molecular identifiers were used to barcode this TCRbeta library. Using its own MiXCR run on the PCR reads, TCRdb lists one record per CDR3 protein. The profile shows 500,000 or so distinct CDR3 sequences, around a third of them singletons. Source: PBMCs from the stem cell graft donor, taken from the stem cell graft. These receptors all come from a human donor who donated a stem cell graft to a child with aplastic anemia.

The rearrangement links TRBV4-3 to TRBJ2-1; 10 bases match TRBD2. The CDR3 totals 16 residues. The germline V gene has CDR1 LGHNA and CDR2 YSLEER. V was clipped by 1 base and J by 8 bases; unmatched bases: 8. The CDR3 region has the DNA TGCGCCAGCAGCCAAGCGCTAGCGGGAGAGGGGCATGAGCAGTTCTTC. Protein: CASSQALAGEGHEQFF.

This clonotype was counted a few times. This rearrangement joins TRBV7-2 to TRBJ2-6, with D tentatively TRBD1 (5 bases). V was cut by 5 bases and J by 4 bases, with 18 bases left in between. The V gene's germline CDR1 is SGHTA and CDR2 FQGNSA. The CDR3 is made up of 17 amino acids. In DNA form, the CDR3 reads TGTGCCAGCAGCCTGGGGCTAACTCGGGCGGGGGCCAACGTCCTGACTTTC. Protein product: CASSLGLTRAGANVLTF.